The 21 T cell receptor beta chains below come from one sample, sequenced in a study of PD-1 blockade in classical Hodgkin lymphoma. The patients all showed relapse after autologous stem cell transplantation, while their brentuximab vedotin exposure varied. Produced via immunoSEQ multiplex PCR; TCRdb's table is partial and in-frame only. The repertoire has approximately 80,000 clones, around nine tenths of them found once; the top ten carry approximately 22%. Sequenced here: peripheral blood mononuclear cells (PBMCs), sampled at baseline. These receptors originate from a human donor with classical Hodgkin lymphoma.

The chain has TRBV29-1 and TRBJ2-3, with D uncertain. There are 15 residues in the CDR3. Germline V gene lookup returns CDR1 SQVTM and CDR2 ANQGSEA. V gave up 3 bases and J gave up 6 bases, with 19 bases separating them. The DNA for the CDR3 is TGCAGCGTTGACCGTAGGACCCTATCCCCGGATACGCAGTATTTT. It specifies CSVDRRTLSPDTQYF.

V is TRBV11-2 and J is TRBJ2-1; D is possibly TRBD2 (5 bases). CDR3 length equals 17 residues. The V end lost 5 bases, the J end lost 0 bases, and 17 bases lay between the germline ends. In germline, CDR1 is SGHAT, CDR2 FQNNGV. CDR3 bases: TGTGCCAGCAGCCCGCACACCGGACTGAGCTCCTACAATGAGCAGTTCTTC. Amino acids: CASSPHTGLSSYNEQFF.

This clone came up once. This chain connects TRBV5-1 to TRBJ2-7, with 11 bases lining up with TRBD1. The CDR3 sequence is 15 residues long. Unmatched junction bases numbered 4, after V lost 4 bases and J lost 1 base. Germline V CDR1 and CDR2: SGHRS, YFSETQ. As DNA, the CDR3 is TGCGCCAGCAGCGAAGGGACAGGGGGTTCCTACGAGCAGTACTTC. Its translation: CASSEGTGGSYEQYF.

The chain joins TRBV5-1 to TRBJ1-2; possible D gene TRBD1, 5 bases. Germline CDR1 is SGHRS and CDR2 is YFSETQ. CDR3 length: 14 residues. With 0 bases removed from V and 3 bases from J, the gap between germline ends came to 9 bases. CDR3 in DNA: TGCGCCAGCAGCTTGGGGAGCAGGGACTATGGCTACACCTTC. The encoded protein is CASSLGSRDYGYTF. The entire variable domain, with the rest obtained from reference TRBV5-1 and TRBJ1-2, is as follows: KAGVTQTPRYLIKTRGQQVTLSCSPISGHRSVSWYQQTPGQGLQFLFEYFSETQRNKGNFPGRFSGRQFSNSRSEMNVSTLELGDSALYLCASSLGSRDYGYTFGSGTRLTVV.

This chain links TRBV6-5 with TRBJ1-2; 8 nucleotides match TRBD1. Germline loops: CDR1 MNHEY, CDR2 SVGAGI. The CDR3 loop spans 14 amino acids. With V trimmed by 7 bases and J by 3 bases, 7 bases remained unmatched. The CDR3: CASTGTGGDYGYTF. The DNA for the CDR3 is TGTGCCAGCACCGGAACAGGGGGAGACTATGGCTACACCTTC.

This clone showed up just once. The J gene is TRBJ1-2, the V gene TRBV4-3; no firm D call. The germline V gene encodes CDR1 LGHNA and CDR2 YSLEER. Trimming removed 0 bases at V and 2 bases at J, with 10 bases between. The CDR3 sequence is 15 residues long. The CDR3 nucleotides read TGCGCCAGCAGCCAAGACAAGGGATTGAACTATGGCTACACCTTC. As protein: CASSQDKGLNYGYTF.

V is TRBV9 and J is TRBJ1-2; D is perhaps TRBD1 (5 bases). The ends were cut back, 0 bases at V and 8 bases at J, with 17 bases in the middle. The CDR3 runs 15 residues. Germline CDR1 is SGDLS and CDR2 is YYNGEE. CDR3 DNA: TGTGCCAGCAGCGTAGGGGGCGGGCAGACTCTCGGCTACACCTTC. Translated: CASSVGGGQTLGYTF.

V and J are TRBV18 and TRBJ1-1, with unresolved D. CDR1 is KGHSH, CDR2 LQKENI, per germline. Deletions cut 3 bases from V and 1 base from J, with 9 bases between. This CDR3 spans 14 amino acids. CDR3 amino acids: CASSPYGENTEAFF. DNA for the CDR3: TGTGCCAGCTCACCGTACGGGGAGAACACTGAAGCTTTCTTT.

The genes are TRBV4-1 and TRBJ2-7, with D possibly being TRBD2 (5 bases). The CDR3 length is 15 residues. Trimming stripped 11 bases from V and 0 bases from J, with 20 bases between. Germline-derived CDR1 and CDR2 are MGHRA and YSYEKL. CDR3 residues: CAAGSPGAPSYEQYF. As DNA, the CDR3 is TGCGCCGCGGGCTCACCTGGAGCCCCCTCCTACGAGCAGTACTTC.

The rearrangement uses TRBV11-2 and TRBJ2-7; D tentatively reads TRBD1 or TRBD2 (5 bases each). The CDR3 runs to 15 residues. Trimming shortened V by 5 bases and J by 2 bases, and 16 bases separated the two germline ends. The V gene's germline CDR1 is SGHAT and CDR2 FQNNGV. The CDR3 DNA reads TGTGCCAGCAGCCCCGGGACGGGCGCCGCCTACGAGCAGTACTTC. This gives the protein CASSPGTGAAYEQYF.

J is TRBJ2-7 and V is TRBV5-1, with a weak D call TRBD1 (5 bases). Germline V gives CDR1 SGHRS, CDR2 YFSETQ. The germline V and J ends were trimmed by 5 bases and 7 bases, with 22 bases remaining between them. This CDR3 region has 15 residues. The CDR3 bases are TGCGCCAGCAGACCCGGACACAACAATTTTCCAGAGCAGTACTTC. As protein: CASRPGHNNFPEQYF.

This sequence joins TRBV29-1 and TRBJ2-2, with 8 bases that match TRBD1. The CDR3 length is 17 residues. V lost 7 bases and J lost 0; bases outside the gene matches: 13. From germline, CDR1 is SQVTM and CDR2 ANQGSEA. CDR3 in DNA: TGCAGCGCACAAGGGACAGGTCAAATCGCGAACACCGGGGAGCTGTTTTTT. Its protein product is CSAQGTGQIANTGELFF.

CDR3 nucleotides: TGTGCCAGCAGCTTAAGGGTCGGACAGCCCCAGCATTTT. Translating gives CASSLRVGQPQHF. The J gene is TRBJ1-5, the V gene TRBV7-6; unclear D gene. This CDR3 comprises 13 residues. The germline V gene encodes CDR1 SGHVS and CDR2 FNYEAQ. V dropped 2 bases and J dropped 7 bases, with 9 bases sitting between them.

The chain recombines TRBV7-9 with TRBJ2-1; 10 bases are shared with TRBD1. V dropped 5 bases and J dropped 6; count of bases not matched to a gene: 4. Germline CDR1 reads SEHNR; CDR2 reads FQNEAQ (reference sequence). The CDR3 sequence is 14 residues long. The CDR3 DNA reads as TGTGCCAGCAGCAATGACAGGGGGCTCAATGAGCAGTTCTTC. Protein sequence: CASSNDRGLNEQFF.

The chain is built from TRBV19 and TRBJ2-1; 9 nucleotides match TRBD2. Germline V lookup: CDR1 LNHDA, CDR2 SQIVND (reference sequence). The CDR3 loop spans 15 amino acids. V was clipped by 1 base and J by 9 bases; unmatched bases: 7. The CDR3 sequence is CASSIGSGSRGEQFF. The CDR3 DNA sequence: TGTGCCAGTAGTATAGGTAGCGGGAGCCGAGGTGAGCAGTTCTTC. The whole variable domain, filled in from reference TRBV19 and TRBJ2-1, reads DGGITQSPKYLFRKEGQNVTLSCEQNLNHDAMYWYRQDPGQGLRLIYYSQIVNDFQKGDIAEGYSVSREKKESFPLTVTSAQKNPTAFYLCASSIGSGSRGEQFFGPGTRLTVL.

The J gene is TRBJ2-7, the V gene TRBV28; D is perhaps TRBD1 (5 bases). V was clipped by 2 bases and J by 12 bases, with 23 bases between them. The CDR3 covers 15 residues. From germline, CDR1 is MDHEN and CDR2 SYDVKM. CDR3 coding DNA: TGTGCCAGCAGTTTACTAGTTCAGGGCCCTACCTCACGGTACTTC. Translating gives CASSLLVQGPTSRYF.

V usage is TRBV7-2 and J usage is TRBJ2-1; 7 positions agree with TRBD2. Per the germline V gene, CDR1 is SGHTA and CDR2 is FQGNSA. V gave up 5 bases and J gave up 0 bases; unmatched junction bases: 7. The CDR3 has 16 amino acids. CDR3 region: CASSPRGGSSYNEQFF. In DNA, the CDR3 is TGTGCCAGCAGCCCAAGGGGCGGGAGCTCCTACAATGAGCAGTTCTTC.

The V gene is TRBV28, the J gene TRBJ2-7; D uncertain. CDR3 length: 12 amino acids. Germline loops: CDR1 MDHEN, CDR2 SYDVKM. Deletions cut 3 bases from V and 6 bases from J, with 9 bases between. The chain's CDR3 is CASSFKFREQYF. The CDR3 DNA reads as TGTGCCAGCAGTTTCAAGTTCCGCGAGCAGTACTTC.

The chain recombines TRBV7-9 with TRBJ1-3, with 7 bases lining up with TRBD1. The CDR3 totals 16 residues. J lost 4 bases, V lost 2 bases, and 8 bases had no gene match. Germline V gene lookup returns CDR1 SEHNR and CDR2 FQNEAQ (reference sequence). This CDR3 reads CASSLTNRGWGNTIYF. CDR3 in DNA: TGTGCCAGCAGCTTAACCAACAGGGGTTGGGGAAACACCATATATTTT.

The rearrangement uses TRBV28 and TRBJ2-2; 9 bases agree with TRBD1. The CDR3 has 15 residues. The V gene's germline CDR1 is MDHEN and CDR2 SYDVKM. After removal of 4 bases from V and 4 bases from J, the junction contained 4 bases not matched to a gene. This chain's CDR3 is CASSSPGQGTGELFF. The DNA for the CDR3 is TGTGCCAGCAGTTCCCCGGGACAGGGCACCGGGGAGCTGTTTTTT.

The V gene is TRBV19, the J gene TRBJ2-1; the D gene is possibly TRBD1 (6 bases). Germline V gene lookup returns CDR1 LNHDA and CDR2 SQIVND (reference sequence). This CDR3 comprises 15 residues. Trimming removed 6 bases from V and 9 bases from J, with 21 bases in between. CDR3 residues: CASSPSVDSFGEQFF. The DNA of the CDR3 is TGTGCCAGTAGCCCCTCGGTGGACAGTTTTGGTGAGCAGTTCTTC.